This TCR beta chain was recorded in a study of T cell responses to AZD1222 COVID-19 vaccine. Findings and limits, study-wide: At study baseline, merely a handful of AZD1222 recipients were seropositive. Clonal diversity may have been underestimated, and the donors were mostly white British, with more females than males. There were vaccine-associated CD4 TCRs across spike, dominant at 160-218 and 743-854.

This clone has a handful of counts. What it recognizes is unknown. Method: immunoSEQ multiplex PCR; TCRdb's copy keeps in-frame clones and lacks some. There are approximately 100,000 clones in the sample; 86% occur only once, and about 1.5% lies in the top ten. Germline-derived CDR1 and CDR2 are KGHSH and LQKENI. This CDR3 is built from 14 residues. The V segment lost 3 bases and the J segment 3 bases; nucleotides outside the gene matches: 1. This sequence was found in an adult in good health. Sequencing was performed on peripheral blood, taken on day 0 of AZD1222 vaccination. The rearrangement uses TRBV18 and TRBJ2-3, with 9 nucleotides matching TRBD1. CDR3 DNA sequence: TGTGCCAGCTCACCGACAGGGGGGACAGATACGCAGTATTTT. Translation: CASSPTGGTDTQYF.